Listed below are T cell receptor beta chains from one sample, sequenced in a study of blood T cell repertoires in COVID-19. Only in-frame clones appear in the TCRdb table, and some are missing; sequencing was by immunoSEQ multiplex PCR. The data hold hundreds of thousands of clones, with about 90% observed a single time. The sequenced sample consisted of PBMCs or T cells enriched from blood (not recorded which). The receptors originated from a man in his forties in a cohort exposed to, infected with or recovered from COVID-19 (not recorded which). CDR3s include the opening cysteine and the closing phenylalanine or tryptophan. D genes are given only for firm matches. Clone size is given for some rows only: seen once, a few or many times, or a class if the clone is expanded.

>TRBV19|13|once|TRBJ1-1|-
TGTGCCACTGACAGGTCCATGAACACTGAAGCTTTCTTT
CATDRSMNTEAFF
>TRBV7-8|14|few|TRBJ2-5|TRBD1
TGTGCCAGCAGCTCAGACAGGGGGCAAGAGACCCAGTACTTC
CASSSDRGQETQYF
>TRBV11-2|14|-|TRBJ1-2|-
TGTGCCAGCAGCGCCTCCAGAAGAAGTTATGGCTACACCTTC
CASSASRRSYGYTF
>TRBV11-2|15|-|TRBJ1-3|TRBD1
TGTGCCAGCAGCTTAGGGACAGGTCTGGGAAACACCATATATTTT
CASSLGTGLGNTIYF
>TRBV10-2|16|-|TRBJ2-3|-
TGCGCCAGCAGTTGGGCAGCAAAAATAAACACAGATACGCAGTATTTT
CASSWAAKINTDTQYF
>TRBV5-4|15|-|TRBJ2-7|TRBD2
TGTGCCAGCAGCTTGGCCGGGACTAGCGGTTACGAGCAGTACTTC
CASSLAGTSGYEQYF
>TRBV19|15|-|TRBJ1-5|-
TGTGCCAGTAACATAGGTGGGGCCAGCAATCAGCCCCAGCATTTT
CASNIGGASNQPQHF
>TRBV20-1|13|-|TRBJ2-7|-
TGCAGTGCTAGTTCCGCTAGATCGGGAGAGCAGTACTTC
CSASSARSGEQYF
>TRBV6-5|15|once|TRBJ2-1|-
TGTGCCAGCAGTTACTCGAGTTCAGGCCCCCGTGGGCAGTTCTTC
CASSYSSSGPRGQFF
>TRBV24-1|14|-|TRBJ2-3|-
TGTGCCACCAGTGACGTGGCAGGCACAGATACGCAGTATTTT
CATSDVAGTDTQYF
>TRBV5-1|16|-|TRBJ2-6|TRBD1
TGCGCCAGCGCAACCTCGACAGGGCGTGGGGCCAACGTCCTGACTTTC
CASATSTGRGANVLTF
>TRBV6-2/TRBV6-3|16|once|TRBJ2-5|-
TGTGCCAGCAGTACGGGTTCGACTCCAGTAAAAGAGACCCAGTACTTC
CASSTGSTPVKETQYF
>TRBV6-5|15|few|TRBJ2-2|TRBD1
TGTGCCAGCACCGAAGGGACAGGGAACACCGGGGAGCTGTTTTTT
CASTEGTGNTGELFF
>TRBV13|16|-|TRBJ2-3|TRBD2
TGTGCCAGCAGCTTAGCTACTAGCGGGAGGGCAGATACGCAGTATTTT
CASSLATSGRADTQYF
>TRBV12-1|13|-|TRBJ2-7|-
TGTGCCAGCAGCCCGGGACTACCCTACGAGCAGTACTTC
CASSPGLPYEQYF
>TRBV21-1|14|-|TRBJ1-2|-
TGTGCCAGCAGCACGCTATCCCTAGAGGCTGGCTACACCTTC
CASSTLSLEAGYTF
>TRBV9|14|-|TRBJ1-4|TRBD1
TGTGCCAGCAGCGTAGCAGGGGGTGGTGAAAAACTGTTTTTT
CASSVAGGGEKLFF
>TRBV12-5|14|-|TRBJ1-4|-
TGTGCTAGTAGGGCGGGAGCTTATAATGAAAAACTGTTTTTT
CASRAGAYNEKLFF
>TRBV6-6|14|-|TRBJ2-7|-
TGTGCCAGCAGCCGACTAGGAGCAAACTACGAGCAGTACTTC
CASSRLGANYEQYF
>TRBV19|14|-|TRBJ1-5|TRBD1
TGTGCCAGTAGTGACGACAGGGGCAATCAGCCCCAGCATTTT
CASSDDRGNQPQHF